This record concerns one TCR beta chain sequence. Its target is not known. The V gene's germline CDR1 is SGHTA and CDR2 FQGTGA. This CDR3 comprises 16 residues. Trimming removed 2 bases at V and 0 bases at J, with 13 bases between. Chemo-refractory metastatic non-small-cell lung cancer patients were treated with focal radiation plus CTLA-4 blockade with ipilimumab. This entry belongs to a study of radiotherapy plus CTLA-4 blockade in lung cancer. Study-level background: Disease control was achieved by roughly 32% of patients, and objective responses by 15% to 20%.

General study findings and limits: In blood, early T cell clone dynamics reportedly predicted response best, together with interferon-beta. Blood-borne expansion of tumor-derived TCR clones followed radiotherapy plus ipilimumab.

The assay was immunoSEQ multiplex PCR, and TCRdb's table has in-frame clones only and misses some. The profile shows around 130,000 clones, 80% to 90% of them singletons. Here the sequenced sample was peripheral blood, taken from a patient treated with radiotherapy plus ipilimumab. V is TRBV7-3 and J is TRBJ1-2; a possible D gene is TRBD1 (5 bases). The source of this sequence is a human donor with non-small cell lung cancer that progressed on radiotherapy plus ipilimumab. CDR3 in amino acids: CASSLGGPTPNYGYTF. CDR3 DNA: TGTGCCAGCAGCTTAGGGGGACCCACCCCTAACTATGGCTACACCTTC.